The 9 T cell receptor beta chains given below trace back to one sample, sequenced in a study of CD8 T cells in ankylosing spondylitis. One entry per CDR3 protein, called by TCRdb with MiXCR from the 5' RACE reads. Of about 130,000 distinct CDR3 sequences in the sample, about a tenth were seen once. Material: blood, either unsorted or a sorted T cell fraction (not recorded which). These receptors were taken from a male donor with ankylosing spondylitis or in good health (not recorded which).

This clonotype was counted ten times or more. This chain links TRBV5-8 with TRBJ2-1; 7 nucleotides line up with TRBD1. The V gene's germline CDR1 is SGHTS and CDR2 YDEGEE. CDR3 length: 16 residues. V gave up 4 bases and J gave up 8 bases; unmatched junction bases: 15. CDR3 in amino acids: CASSAEGTVVSDEQFF. The CDR3 DNA is TGTGCCAGCAGCGCCGAGGGGACAGTAGTCTCCGATGAGCAGTTCTTC.

This clonotype has a handful of counts. The gene calls are TRBV3-1 and TRBJ2-3; TRBD2 agrees at 13 bases. Looked up from germline, CDR1 is LGHDT and CDR2 is YNNKEL (reference sequence). The CDR3 is made up of 16 amino acids. V shed 3 bases, J shed 4 bases, and the junction held 4 bases outside the gene matches. The CDR3 DNA is TGTGCCAGCAGCCAGCGGACTAGCGGGAGACCAGATACGCAGTATTTT. Protein sequence: CASSQRTSGRPDTQYF.

This chain connects TRBV5-1 to TRBJ2-1, with 14 positions matching TRBD2. This CDR3 region has 17 residues. Trimming took 3 bases from V and 7 from J; bases not matched to a gene: 9. From germline, CDR1 is SGHRS and CDR2 YFSETQ. In DNA form, the CDR3 reads TGCGCCAGCAGCTACTACGGACTAGCGGGAGGTGGGAATGAGCAGTTCTTC. It encodes CASSYYGLAGGGNEQFF.

This clonotype appeared a few times. This sequence may be a read error, since a much larger clone differs from it by one base. The gene calls are TRBV11-2 and TRBJ2-7; 10 bases fit TRBD1. Germline CDR1 and CDR2: SGHAT and FQNNGV. This CDR3 is built from 14 residues. With 4 bases clipped from V and 2 bases from J, the junction kept 2 bases outside the gene matches. This CDR3 reads CASSSGQGAYEQYF. The CDR3 nucleotides are TGTGCCAGCAGCTCAGGACAGGGGGCCTACGAGCAGTACTTC.

This clonotype was counted at least ten times. The rearrangement links TRBV21-1 to TRBJ2-5; TRBD1, the table's D call, lacks a check against the DNA. TRBV21-1 is flagged as a pseudogene. This CDR3 is 17 amino acids long. The CDR3 DNA follows: TGTGCCAGCGGAGGACAGGGGACCGCTAAGTACCAAGAGACCCAGTACTTC. Translation gives CASGGQGTAKYQETQYF.

This clonotype appeared many times. The V gene is TRBV14, the J gene TRBJ1-1; no firm D call. Germline values: CDR1 SGHDN, CDR2 FVKESK. The CDR3 totals 12 residues. The germline V and J ends were trimmed by 2 bases and 7 bases, with 8 bases remaining between them. CDR3 in amino acids: CASSQWGLEAFF. The CDR3 nucleotides are TGTGCCAGCAGCCAATGGGGTCTTGAAGCTTTCTTT.

This clonotype has a handful of counts. The J gene is TRBJ2-3, the V gene TRBV20-1, with 7 bases that match TRBD2. Germline trimming cut 6 bases from V and 4 bases from J; bases unmatched to any gene: 10. Per the germline V gene, CDR1 is DFQATT and CDR2 is SNEGSKA (reference sequence). This CDR3 has 14 amino acids. The CDR3 sequence is CSAGRTSLADTQYF. In DNA form, the CDR3 reads TGCAGTGCCGGGAGGACCAGTTTGGCAGATACGCAGTATTTT.

The chain joins TRBV29-1 to TRBJ1-1; perhaps TRBD1 as D (5 bases). Germline CDR1 is SQVTM and CDR2 is ANQGSEA. This CDR3 is 14 amino acids long. The V and J ends lost 4 bases and 1 base respectively, with 13 bases between them. CDR3 sequence (DNA): TGCAGCGTTGGGTCGGGGCGGACGAACACTGAAGCTTTCTTT. Residues: CSVGSGRTNTEAFF.

This clonotype was seen repeatedly, ten times or more. The rearrangement joins TRBV7-2 to TRBJ2-1, with 7 positions matching TRBD2. The germline V gene has CDR1 SGHTA and CDR2 FQGNSA. The junction had 3 bases not matched to a gene; V was cut back by 2 bases and J by 2 bases. This CDR3 contains 15 residues. CDR3: CASSLTGGTYNEQFF. The CDR3 coding sequence is TGTGCCAGCAGCTTAACCGGGGGGACCTACAATGAGCAGTTCTTC.